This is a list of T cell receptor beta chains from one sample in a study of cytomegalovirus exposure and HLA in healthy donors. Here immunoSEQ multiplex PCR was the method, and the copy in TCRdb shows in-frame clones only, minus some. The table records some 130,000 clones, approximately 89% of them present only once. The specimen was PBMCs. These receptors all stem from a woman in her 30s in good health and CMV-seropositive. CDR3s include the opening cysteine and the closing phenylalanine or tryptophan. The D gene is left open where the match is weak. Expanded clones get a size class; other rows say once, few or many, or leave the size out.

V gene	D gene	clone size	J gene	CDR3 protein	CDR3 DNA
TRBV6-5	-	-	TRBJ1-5	CASSYGGMGQPQHF	TGTGCCAGCAGTTACGGGGGGATGGGTCAGCCCCAGCATTTT
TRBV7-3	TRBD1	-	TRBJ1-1	CASSAQTGGSTEAFF	TGTGCCAGCAGCGCCCAGACAGGGGGGAGCACTGAAGCTTTCTTT
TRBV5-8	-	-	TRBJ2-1	CASSLAPYEQFF	TGTGCCAGCAGCTTGGCCCCATATGAGCAGTTCTTC
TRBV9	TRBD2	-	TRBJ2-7	CASSVGLAGDLEQYF	TGTGCCAGCAGCGTAGGACTAGCGGGAGATCTCGAGCAGTACTTC
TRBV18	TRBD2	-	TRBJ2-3	CASSSAVAGGRDTQYF	TGTGCCAGCTCATCGGCTGTAGCGGGAGGTAGAGATACGCAGTATTTT
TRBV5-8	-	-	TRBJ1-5	CASSRLGIDLYSNQPQHF	TGTGCCAGCAGCCGCCTCGGGATCGACTTATATAGCAATCAGCCCCAGCATTTT
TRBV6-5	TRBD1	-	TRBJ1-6	CASSSRDRHNSPLHF	TGTGCCAGCAGTTCCCGGGACAGGCATAATTCACCCCTCCACTTT
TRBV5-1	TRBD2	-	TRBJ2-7	CASSRGGSGYEQYF	TGCGCCAGCAGTCGGGGCGGGAGCGGCTACGAGCAGTACTTC
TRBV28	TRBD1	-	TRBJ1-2	CASSPGTGEGYTF	TGTGCCAGCAGTCCAGGGACAGGGGAAGGCTACACCTTC
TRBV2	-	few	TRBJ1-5	CASSDFREGQPQHF	TGTGCCAGCAGTGATTTCAGGGAAGGTCAGCCCCAGCATTTT
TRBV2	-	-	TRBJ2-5	CALKGRQETQYF	TGTGCCTTGAAAGGGAGGCAAGAGACCCAGTACTTC
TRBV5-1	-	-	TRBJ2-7	CASSLRDTTYEQYF	TGCGCCAGCAGCTTGAGGGACACCACCTACGAGCAGTACTTC
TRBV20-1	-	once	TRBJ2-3	CSARDSGAQYF	TGCAGTGCTAGAGATTCCGGGGCGCAGTATTTT
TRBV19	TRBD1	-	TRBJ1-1	CASRTRQTGEMAEAFF	TGTGCCAGTAGAACCCGACAGACAGGGGAAATGGCTGAAGCTTTCTTT
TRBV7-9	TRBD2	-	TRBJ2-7	CASSLVAGLAEEGDF	TGTGCCAGCAGCTTAGTAGCGGGACTAGCGGAGGAAGGGGACTTC
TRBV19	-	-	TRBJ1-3	CASSIEHSFSGNTIYF	TGTGCCAGTAGTATAGAGCACAGTTTCTCTGGAAACACCATATATTTT
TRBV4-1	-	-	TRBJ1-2	CASSQEAGLYGYTF	TGCGCCAGCAGCCAAGAAGCAGGTCTCTATGGCTACACCTTC
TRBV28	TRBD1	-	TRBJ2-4	CASRGQGTAIQYF	TGTGCCAGCAGGGGACAGGGGACCGCCATTCAGTACTTC
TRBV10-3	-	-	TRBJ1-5	CAISESGPNQPQHF	TGTGCCATCAGTGAGAGCGGGCCGAATCAGCCCCAGCATTTT
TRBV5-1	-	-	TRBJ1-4	CASSNGRGGEKLFF	TGCGCCAGCAGTAACGGACGAGGGGGTGAAAAACTGTTTTTT
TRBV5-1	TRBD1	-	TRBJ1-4	CASSLAGTAPEKLFF	TGCGCCAGCAGCTTGGCCGGGACAGCTCCTGAAAAACTGTTTTTT
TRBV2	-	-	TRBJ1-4	CASNRDILNEKLFF	TGTGCCAGCAACCGGGACATCCTTAATGAAAAACTGTTTTTT
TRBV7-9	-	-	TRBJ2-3	CASSRPAQGDTQYF	TGTGCCAGCAGTCGTCCTGCCCAGGGTGATACGCAGTATTTT
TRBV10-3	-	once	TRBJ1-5	CAISESEVGPQHF	TGTGCCATCAGTGAGTCCGAGGTCGGGCCCCAGCATTTT
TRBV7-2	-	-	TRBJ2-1	CASSPQTRSSYNEQFF	TGTGCCAGCAGCCCTCAGACTAGGAGCTCCTACAATGAGCAGTTCTTC
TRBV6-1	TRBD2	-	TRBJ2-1	CASSGAAGAYNEQFF	TGTGCCAGCAGTGGGGCAGCGGGAGCGTACAATGAGCAGTTCTTC
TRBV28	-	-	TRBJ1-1	CASISTGGTEAFF	TGTGCCAGCATCTCAACCGGGGGGACTGAAGCTTTCTTT
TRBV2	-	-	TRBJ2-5	CASNLEGGETQYF	TGTGCCAGCAATCTGGAGGGAGGAGAGACCCAGTACTTC
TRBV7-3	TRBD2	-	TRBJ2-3	CASSLGEGTQYF	TGTGCCAGCAGCTTAGGGGAGGGTACGCAGTATTTT
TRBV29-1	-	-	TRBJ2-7	CSVTLSGLSYEQYF	TGCAGCGTTACTCTTAGCGGCCTTTCCTACGAGCAGTACTTC
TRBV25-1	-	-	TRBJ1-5	CASSAATLNQPQHF	TGTGCCAGCAGTGCGGCGACACTTAATCAGCCCCAGCATTTT
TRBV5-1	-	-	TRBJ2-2	CASAQLRDTNTGELFF	TGCGCCAGCGCACAACTCCGGGACACCAACACCGGGGAGCTGTTTTTT
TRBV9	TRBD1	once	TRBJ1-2	CASRGTGVYGYTF	TGTGCCAGCAGGGGGACAGGGGTCTATGGCTACACCTTC
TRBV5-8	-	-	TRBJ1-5	CASSLAPFYPYSNQPQHF	TGTGCCAGCAGCTTGGCCCCCTTCTACCCTTATAGCAATCAGCCCCAGCATTTT
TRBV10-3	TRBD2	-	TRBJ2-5	CAISGGGGETQYF	TGTGCCATCAGTGGGGGGGGAGGTGAGACCCAGTACTTC
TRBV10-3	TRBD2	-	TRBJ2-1	CATTGGNEQFF	TGTGCCACCACGGGGGGGAATGAGCAGTTCTTC
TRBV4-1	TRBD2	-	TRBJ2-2	CASSQVAGRNTGELFF	TGCGCCAGCAGCCAAGTAGCGGGAAGGAACACCGGGGAGCTGTTTTTT
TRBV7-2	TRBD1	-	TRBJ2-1	CASTLDRAAYNEQFF	TGTGCCAGCACCCTCGACAGGGCAGCCTACAATGAGCAGTTCTTC
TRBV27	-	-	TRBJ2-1	CASSFLAYNEQFF	TGTGCCAGCAGTTTTCTAGCCTACAATGAGCAGTTCTTC
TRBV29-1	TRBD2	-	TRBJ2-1	CSAGGAGYNEQFF	TGCAGCGCCGGGGGGGCCGGCTACAATGAGCAGTTCTTC
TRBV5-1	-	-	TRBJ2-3	CASSSGAPGGTDTQYF	TGCGCCAGCAGCTCGGGAGCCCCAGGAGGCACAGATACGCAGTATTTT
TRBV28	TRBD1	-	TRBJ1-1	CASSLLPGQGALNTEAFF	TGTGCCAGCAGTTTACTTCCGGGACAGGGGGCCCTTAACACTGAAGCTTTCTTT
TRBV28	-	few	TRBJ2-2	CASSPLREQGGTGELFF	TGTGCCAGCAGTCCCTTGAGGGAGCAGGGGGGAACCGGGGAGCTGTTTTTT
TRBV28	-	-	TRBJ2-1	CASSPLIPIYNEQFF	TGTGCCAGCAGTCCCCTTATCCCTATATACAATGAGCAGTTCTTC
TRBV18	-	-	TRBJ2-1	CASSQGEISYNEQFF	TGTGCCAGCTCACAGGGGGAAATCTCCTACAATGAGCAGTTCTTC
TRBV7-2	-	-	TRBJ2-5	CASSVTRQETQYF	TGTGCCAGCAGCGTAACCAGACAAGAGACCCAGTACTTC
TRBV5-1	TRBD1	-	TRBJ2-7	CASSADRREEQYF	TGCGCCAGCAGCGCGGACAGGAGAGAGGAGCAGTACTTC
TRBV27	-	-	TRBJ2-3	CASSPRGVHTQYF	TGTGCCAGCAGCCCACGCGGGGTGCATACGCAGTATTTT
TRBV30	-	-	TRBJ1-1	CAWSDQVNTEAFF	TGTGCCTGGAGCGACCAGGTGAACACTGAAGCTTTCTTT
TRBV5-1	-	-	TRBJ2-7	CASSHGQRSYEQYF	TGCGCCAGCAGCCACGGACAGCGTTCCTACGAGCAGTACTTC
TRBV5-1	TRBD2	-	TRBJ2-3	CASSLWGGGATDTQYF	TGCGCCAGCAGCTTGTGGGGCGGGGGGGCGACAGATACGCAGTATTTT
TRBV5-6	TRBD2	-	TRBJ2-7	CASSLGLAGGYEQYF	TGTGCCAGCAGCTTGGGTTTAGCGGGAGGGTACGAGCAGTACTTC
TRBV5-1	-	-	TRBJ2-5	CASSSPATGQETQYF	TGCGCCAGCAGTTCTCCAGCGACAGGTCAAGAGACCCAGTACTTC
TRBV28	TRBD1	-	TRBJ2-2	CASRPRQGAWELFF	TGTGCCAGCAGACCGAGACAGGGGGCTTGGGAGCTGTTTTTT
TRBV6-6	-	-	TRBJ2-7	CASTPGEEQYF	TGTGCCAGCACCCCGGGGGAGGAGCAGTACTTC
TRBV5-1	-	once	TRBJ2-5	CASSFQGQETQYF	TGCGCCAGCAGCTTCCAGGGTCAAGAGACCCAGTACTTC